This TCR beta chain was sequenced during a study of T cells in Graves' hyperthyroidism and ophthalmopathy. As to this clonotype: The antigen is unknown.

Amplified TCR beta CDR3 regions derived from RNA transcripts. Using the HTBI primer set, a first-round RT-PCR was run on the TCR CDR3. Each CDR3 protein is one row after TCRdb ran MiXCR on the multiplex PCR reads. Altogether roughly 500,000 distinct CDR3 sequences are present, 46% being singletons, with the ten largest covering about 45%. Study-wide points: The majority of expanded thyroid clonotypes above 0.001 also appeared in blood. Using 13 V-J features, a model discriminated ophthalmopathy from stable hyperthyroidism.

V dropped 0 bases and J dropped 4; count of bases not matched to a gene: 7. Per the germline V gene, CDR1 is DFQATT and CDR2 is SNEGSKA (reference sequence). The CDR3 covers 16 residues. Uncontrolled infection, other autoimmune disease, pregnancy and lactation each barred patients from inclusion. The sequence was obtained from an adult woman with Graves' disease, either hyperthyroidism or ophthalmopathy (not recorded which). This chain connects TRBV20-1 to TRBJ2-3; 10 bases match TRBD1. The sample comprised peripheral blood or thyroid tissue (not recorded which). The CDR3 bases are TGCAGTGCTAGAGACCAGACAGGGGGCGTCGCAGATACGCAGTATTTT. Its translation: CSARDQTGGVADTQYF.